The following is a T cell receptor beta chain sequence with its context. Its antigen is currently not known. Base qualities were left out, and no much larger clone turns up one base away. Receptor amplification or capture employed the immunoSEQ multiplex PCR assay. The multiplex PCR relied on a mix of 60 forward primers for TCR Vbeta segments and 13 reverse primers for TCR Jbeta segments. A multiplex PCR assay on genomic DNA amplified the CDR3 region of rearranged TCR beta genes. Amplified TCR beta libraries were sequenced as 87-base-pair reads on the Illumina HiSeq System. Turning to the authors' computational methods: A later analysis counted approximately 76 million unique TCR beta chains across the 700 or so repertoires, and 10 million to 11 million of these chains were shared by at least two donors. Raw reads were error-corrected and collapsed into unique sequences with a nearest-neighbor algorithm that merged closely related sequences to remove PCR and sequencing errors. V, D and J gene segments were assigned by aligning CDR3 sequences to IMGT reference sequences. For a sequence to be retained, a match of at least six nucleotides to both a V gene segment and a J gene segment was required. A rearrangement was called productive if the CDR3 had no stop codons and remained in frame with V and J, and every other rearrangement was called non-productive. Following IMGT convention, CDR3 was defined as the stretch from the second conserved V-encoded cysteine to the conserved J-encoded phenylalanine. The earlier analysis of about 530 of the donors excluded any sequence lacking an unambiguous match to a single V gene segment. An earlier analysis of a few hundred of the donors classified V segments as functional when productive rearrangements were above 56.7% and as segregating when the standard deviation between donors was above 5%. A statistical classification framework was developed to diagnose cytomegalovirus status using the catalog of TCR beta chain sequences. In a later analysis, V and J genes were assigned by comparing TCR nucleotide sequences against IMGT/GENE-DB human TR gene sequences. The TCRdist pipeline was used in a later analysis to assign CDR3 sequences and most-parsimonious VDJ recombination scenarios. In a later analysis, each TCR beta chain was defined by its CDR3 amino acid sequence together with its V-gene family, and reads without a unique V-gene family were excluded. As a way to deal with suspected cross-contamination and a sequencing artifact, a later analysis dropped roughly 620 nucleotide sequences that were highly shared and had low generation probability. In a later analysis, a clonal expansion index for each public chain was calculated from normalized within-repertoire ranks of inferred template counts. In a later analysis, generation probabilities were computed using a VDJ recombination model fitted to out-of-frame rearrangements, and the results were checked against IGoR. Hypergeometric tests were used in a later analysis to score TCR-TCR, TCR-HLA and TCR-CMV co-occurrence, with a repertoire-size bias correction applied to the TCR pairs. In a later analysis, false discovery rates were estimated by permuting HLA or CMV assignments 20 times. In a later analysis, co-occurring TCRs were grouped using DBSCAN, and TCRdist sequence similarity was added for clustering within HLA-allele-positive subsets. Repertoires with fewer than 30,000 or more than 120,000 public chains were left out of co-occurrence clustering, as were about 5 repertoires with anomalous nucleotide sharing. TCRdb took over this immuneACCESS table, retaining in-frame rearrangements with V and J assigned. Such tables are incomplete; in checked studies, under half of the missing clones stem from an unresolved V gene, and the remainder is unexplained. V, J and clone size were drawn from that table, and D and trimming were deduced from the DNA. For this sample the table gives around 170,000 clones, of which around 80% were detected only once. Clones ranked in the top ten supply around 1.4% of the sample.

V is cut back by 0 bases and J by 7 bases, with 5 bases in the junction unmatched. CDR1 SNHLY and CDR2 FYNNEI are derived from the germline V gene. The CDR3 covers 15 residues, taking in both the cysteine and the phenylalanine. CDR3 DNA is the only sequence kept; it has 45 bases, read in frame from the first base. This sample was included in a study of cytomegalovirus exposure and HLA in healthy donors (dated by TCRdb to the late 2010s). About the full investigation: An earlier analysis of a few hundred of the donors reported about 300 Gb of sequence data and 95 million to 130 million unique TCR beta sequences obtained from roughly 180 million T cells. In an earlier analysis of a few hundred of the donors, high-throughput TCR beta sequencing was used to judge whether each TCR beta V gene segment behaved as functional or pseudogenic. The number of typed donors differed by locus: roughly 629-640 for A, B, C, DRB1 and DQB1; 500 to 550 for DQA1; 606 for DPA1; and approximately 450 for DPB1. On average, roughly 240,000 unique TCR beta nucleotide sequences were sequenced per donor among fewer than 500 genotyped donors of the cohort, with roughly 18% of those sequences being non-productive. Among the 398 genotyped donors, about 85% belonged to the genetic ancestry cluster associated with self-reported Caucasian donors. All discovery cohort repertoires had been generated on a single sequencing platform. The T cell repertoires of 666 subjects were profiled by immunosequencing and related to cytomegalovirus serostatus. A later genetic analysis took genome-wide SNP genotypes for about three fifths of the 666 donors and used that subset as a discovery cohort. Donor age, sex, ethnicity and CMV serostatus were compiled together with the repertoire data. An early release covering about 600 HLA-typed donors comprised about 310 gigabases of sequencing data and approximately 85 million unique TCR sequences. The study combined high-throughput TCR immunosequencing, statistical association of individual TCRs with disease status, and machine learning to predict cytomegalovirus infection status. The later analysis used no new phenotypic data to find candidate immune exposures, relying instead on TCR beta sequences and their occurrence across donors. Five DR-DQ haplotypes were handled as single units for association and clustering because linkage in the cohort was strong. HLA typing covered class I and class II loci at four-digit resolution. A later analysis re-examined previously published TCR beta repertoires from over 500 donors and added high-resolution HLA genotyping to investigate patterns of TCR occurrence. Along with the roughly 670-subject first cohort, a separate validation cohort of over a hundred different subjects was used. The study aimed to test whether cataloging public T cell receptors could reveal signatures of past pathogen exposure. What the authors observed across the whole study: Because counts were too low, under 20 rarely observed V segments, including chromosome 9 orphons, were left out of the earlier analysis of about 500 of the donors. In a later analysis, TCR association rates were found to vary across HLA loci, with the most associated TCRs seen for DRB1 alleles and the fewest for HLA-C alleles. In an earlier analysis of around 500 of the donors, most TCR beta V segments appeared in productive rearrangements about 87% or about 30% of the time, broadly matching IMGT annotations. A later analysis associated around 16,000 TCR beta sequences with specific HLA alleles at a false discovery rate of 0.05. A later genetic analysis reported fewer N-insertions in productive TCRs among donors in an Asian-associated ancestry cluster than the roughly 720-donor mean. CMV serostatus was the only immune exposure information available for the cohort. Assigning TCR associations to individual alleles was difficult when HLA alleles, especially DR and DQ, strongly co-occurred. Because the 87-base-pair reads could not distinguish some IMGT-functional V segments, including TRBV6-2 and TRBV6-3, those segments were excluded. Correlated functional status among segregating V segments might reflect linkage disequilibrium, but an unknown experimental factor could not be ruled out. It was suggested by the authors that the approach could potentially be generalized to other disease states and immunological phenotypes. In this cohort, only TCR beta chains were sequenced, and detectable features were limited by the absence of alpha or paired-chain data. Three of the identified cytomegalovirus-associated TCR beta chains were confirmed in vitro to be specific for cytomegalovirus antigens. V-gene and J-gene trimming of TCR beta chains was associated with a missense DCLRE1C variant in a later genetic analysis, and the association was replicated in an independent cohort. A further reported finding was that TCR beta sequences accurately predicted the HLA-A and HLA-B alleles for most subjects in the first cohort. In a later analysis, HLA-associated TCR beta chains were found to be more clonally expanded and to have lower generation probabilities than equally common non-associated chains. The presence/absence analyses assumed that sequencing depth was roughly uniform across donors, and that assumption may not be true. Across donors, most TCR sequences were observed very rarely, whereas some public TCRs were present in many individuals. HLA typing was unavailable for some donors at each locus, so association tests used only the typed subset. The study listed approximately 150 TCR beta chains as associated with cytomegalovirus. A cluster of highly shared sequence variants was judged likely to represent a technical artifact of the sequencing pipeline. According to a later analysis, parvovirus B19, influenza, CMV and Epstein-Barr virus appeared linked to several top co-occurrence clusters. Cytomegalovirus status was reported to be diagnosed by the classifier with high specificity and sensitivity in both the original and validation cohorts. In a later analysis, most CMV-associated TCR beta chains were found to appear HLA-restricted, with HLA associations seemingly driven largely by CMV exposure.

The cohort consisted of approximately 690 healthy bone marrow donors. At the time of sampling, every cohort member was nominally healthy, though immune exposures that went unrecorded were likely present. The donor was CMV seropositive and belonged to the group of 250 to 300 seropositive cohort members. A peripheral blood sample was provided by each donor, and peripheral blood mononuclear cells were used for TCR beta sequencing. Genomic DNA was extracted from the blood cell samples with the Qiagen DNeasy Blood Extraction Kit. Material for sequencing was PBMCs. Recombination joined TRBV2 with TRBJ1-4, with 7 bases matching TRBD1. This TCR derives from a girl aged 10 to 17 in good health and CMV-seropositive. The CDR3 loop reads CASSEAPGGPEKLFF. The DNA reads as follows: TGTGCCAGCAGTGAAGCCCCAGGGGGTCCTGAAAAACTGTTTTTT.